What follows are 22 T cell receptor beta chains derived from one specimen sequenced in a study of T cells in Graves' hyperthyroidism and ophthalmopathy. TCR beta CDR3 region amplification was performed from RNA transcripts. The primer set for the first-round RT-PCR of the TCR CDR3 was HTBI. TCRdb used MiXCR to reprocess the multiplex PCR reads, holding one entry per CDR3 protein. The sample contains 700,000 to 950,000 distinct CDR3 sequences, under 45% of which appear only once. Source material: blood. The receptors originated from a woman aged 40 to 50 with Graves' hyperthyroidism.

This clonotype has a count of ten or more. The chain links TRBV2 to TRBJ1-2; D possibly corresponds to TRBD1 (5 bases). Per the germline V gene, CDR1 is SNHLY and CDR2 is FYNNEI. Deletions cut 7 bases from V and 7 bases from J, with 7 bases between. CDR3 length equals 10 residues. In nucleotides, the CDR3 is TGTGCCAGCATTGGGGCTGGCTACACCTTC. It yields the protein CASIGAGYTF.

At least ten counts were recorded for this clonotype. J is TRBJ2-7 and V is TRBV20-1; D uncertain. This CDR3 is 15 amino acids long. From germline, CDR1 is DFQATT and CDR2 SNEGSKA (reference sequence). V dropped 0 bases and J dropped 2 bases, with 14 bases sitting between them. The chain's CDR3 is CSARDRVGDPYEQYF. The CDR3 DNA follows: TGCAGTGCTAGAGATCGAGTCGGAGATCCCTACGAGCAGTACTTC.

J is TRBJ2-7 and V is TRBV7-2, with 7 bases that match TRBD2. V was pared by 6 bases and J by 3 bases, with 11 bases of the junction left unmatched. Germline V CDR1 and CDR2: SGHTA, FQGNSA. The CDR3 is 15 residues long. CDR3 DNA: TGTGCCAGCAGTTCACCTCCCGGGACTATCTACGAGCAGTACTTC. The encoded protein is CASSSPPGTIYEQYF. The complete variable domain, with remaining parts taken from reference TRBV7-2 and TRBJ2-7, reads GAGVSQSPSNKVTEKGKDVELRCDPISGHTALYWYRQSLGQGLEFLIYFQGNSAPDKSGLPSDRFSAERTGGSVSTLTIQRTQQEDSAVYLCASSSPPGTIYEQYFGPGTRLTVT.

There are many counts of this clonotype. The chain recombines TRBV19 with TRBJ1-2; the D gene is possibly TRBD1 (6 bases). The CDR3 loop spans 16 amino acids. In germline, CDR1 is LNHDA, CDR2 SQIVND (reference sequence). The V end was cut by 3 bases, the J end by 5 bases, with 19 bases between. The CDR3 DNA reads TGTGCCAGTAGTATCTCAGGGGTAGGGCCGTCATATGGCTACACCTTC. Translation: CASSISGVGPSYGYTF.

The chain has TRBV11-2 and TRBJ1-1, with D possibly matching TRBD1 (5 bases). V lost 1 base and J lost 6, with 18 bases in between. This CDR3 is 16 amino acids long. In germline, CDR1 is SGHAT, CDR2 FQNNGV. CDR3 nucleotides: TGTGCCAGCAGCTTAGTCCTGGGGGAGGGGTACGCTGAAGCTTTCTTT. Protein sequence: CASSLVLGEGYAEAFF.

On this clonotype: The CDR3 does not close with the conserved phenylalanine or tryptophan, likely indicating a read error. The genes are TRBV29-1 and TRBJ2-7; D call uncertain. CDR3 length: 11 residues. V was pared by 6 bases and J by 7 bases, with 13 bases between. Per germline, CDR1 SQVTM and CDR2 ANQGSEA. CDR3 loop: CSVALFDEQYY. The CDR3, as DNA: TGCAGCGTCGCGCTGTTCGATGAGCAGTACTAC.

The table lists this clonotype with a few counts. The chain recombines TRBV5-1 with TRBJ1-3; D gene ambiguous. The V and J ends lost 4 bases and 4 bases respectively, with 15 bases between them. This CDR3 contains 15 residues. The V gene's germline CDR1 is SGHRS and CDR2 YFSETQ. This CDR3 reads CASSQDGAPGNTIYF. The CDR3 region has the DNA TGCGCCAGCAGCCAAGATGGCGCCCCAGGAAACACCATATATTTT.

The chain uses TRBV20-1 and TRBJ1-4; maybe TRBD1 (5 bases). Looked up from germline, CDR1 is DFQATT and CDR2 is SNEGSKA (reference sequence). The CDR3 is 12 amino acids. V shed 4 bases and J shed 5 bases, with 8 bases lying between them. The CDR3 sequence: CSAMGGNEKLFF. In nucleotides, the CDR3 is TGCAGTGCTATGGGGGGAAATGAAAAACTGTTTTTT.

With regard to this clonotype: Its ends do not fully match the called genes, so a read error is possible. The gene calls are TRBV5-4 and TRBJ2-7, with D perhaps being TRBD1 or TRBD2 (5 bases each). This CDR3 comprises 13 residues. Germline values: CDR1 SGHNT, CDR2 YYREEE (reference sequence). CDR3 coding DNA: TGTGCCGGCAGCACCGGGACGGAATACGTGCAGTACTTC. Translation gives CAGSTGTEYVQYF.

This chain joins TRBV7-9 and TRBJ1-1; TRBD1 is a possible D gene (5 bases). The CDR3 consists of 15 residues. Germline loops: CDR1 SEHNR, CDR2 FQNEAQ (reference sequence). V lost 5 bases, J lost 1 base, and 14 bases lay in between. CDR3 residues: CASSDRNVPNTEAFF. The CDR3 DNA is TGTGCCAGCAGCGACAGAAATGTCCCGAACACTGAAGCTTTCTTT.

This clonotype was counted between two and nine times. V gene TRBV27 combines with J gene TRBJ2-7, with TRBD1 matching over 7 bases. V shed 6 bases, J shed 6 bases, and the junction held 14 bases outside the gene matches. This CDR3 region has 15 residues. Germline-derived CDR1 and CDR2 are MNHEY and SMNVEV (reference sequence). CDR3 DNA sequence: TGTGCCAGCAGCACAGCCCGACAGGGAGATTCCGAGCAGTACTTC. This gives the protein CASSTARQGDSEQYF.

This clonotype was found a few times. The genes are TRBV12-3 or TRBV12-4 and TRBJ1-1, with a weak D call TRBD1 (5 bases). The CDR3 loop spans 15 amino acids. V lost 6 bases and J 0 bases, leaving 14 bases between the germline ends. This chain's CDR3 is CASSPGAIMNTEAFF. CDR3 coding DNA: TGTGCCAGCAGCCCTGGGGCAATTATGAACACTGAAGCTTTCTTT.

The gene calls are TRBV19 and TRBJ2-6; 9 nucleotides match TRBD1. The CDR3 sequence is 18 residues long. Germline V CDR1 and CDR2: LNHDA, SQIVND (reference sequence). The trim removed 3 bases at V and 2 bases at J, leaving 8 bases unmatched. CDR3 in amino acids: CASSILRTGEAGANVLTF. The DNA for the CDR3 is TGTGCCAGTAGTATCCTAAGGACAGGGGAAGCTGGGGCCAACGTCCTGACTTTC.

This clonotype was counted between two and nine times. The rearrangement links TRBV2 to TRBJ1-2; D not certain. V was clipped by 6 bases and J by 8 bases, with 16 bases between them. The length of the CDR3 is 13 residues. The germline CDR1 and CDR2 sequences are SNHLY and FYNNEI. The CDR3 here is CASSFESLGGYTF. CDR3 sequence (DNA): TGTGCCAGCAGCTTTGAAAGTCTCGGGGGCTACACCTTC.

V and J are TRBV20-1 and TRBJ1-2; TRBD1 aligns across 10 bases. V was pared by 0 bases and J by 7 bases, with 8 bases of the junction left unmatched. CDR3 length equals 15 residues. From germline, CDR1 is DFQATT and CDR2 SNEGSKA (reference sequence). In nucleotides, the CDR3 is TGCAGTGCTAGAGAGGCGACAGGGGGCTTCGGTGGCTACACCTTC. Translated: CSAREATGGFGGYTF.

Only a few counts were recorded for this clonotype. The V and J genes are TRBV6-5 and TRBJ1-3, with D possibly being TRBD1 (6 bases). CDR1 is MNHEY and CDR2 is SVGAGI in the germline V gene. The V and J ends lost 2 bases and 2 bases respectively, with 16 bases between them. This CDR3 has 17 residues. The CDR3 sequence: CASSYAYSGAAGNTIYF. For the CDR3, the DNA is TGTGCCAGCAGTTACGCGTATTCGGGGGCTGCTGGAAACACCATATATTTT.

This rearrangement joins TRBV7-9 to TRBJ2-7; perhaps TRBD1 as D (5 bases). V was pared by 6 bases and J by 0 bases, with 24 bases between. The CDR3 is 18 amino acids. Germline loops: CDR1 SEHNR, CDR2 FQNEAQ (reference sequence). The CDR3 DNA sequence: TGTGCCAGCAGTGTCCCCGAGTACGACAGAAGTTTCTCCTACGAGCAGTACTTC. It encodes CASSVPEYDRSFSYEQYF. Full variable domain (rest looked up from reference TRBV7-9 and TRBJ2-7): DTGVSQNPRHKITKRGQNVTFRCDPISEHNRLYWYRQTLGQGPEFLTYFQNEAQLEKSRLLSDRFSAERPKGSFSTLEIQRTEQGDSAMYLCASSVPEYDRSFSYEQYFGPGTRLTVT.

V gene TRBV5-1 combines with J gene TRBJ2-7; 10 bases fit TRBD2. The CDR3 contains 16 residues. V was clipped by 0 bases and J by 2 bases; unmatched bases: 5. Germline CDR1 reads SGHRS; CDR2 reads YFSETQ. The chain's CDR3 is CASSLGVSGRAYEQYF. The CDR3 DNA follows: TGCGCCAGCAGCTTGGGGGTCAGCGGGAGGGCCTACGAGCAGTACTTC.

The chain uses TRBV9 and TRBJ1-1; maybe TRBD1 (5 bases). Trimming pared 4 bases from V and 6 bases from J, leaving 13 bases between. CDR3 size: 13 residues. Germline V gives CDR1 SGDLS, CDR2 YYNGEE. CDR3 sequence: CASSLVVGAEAFF. The CDR3 region has the DNA TGTGCCAGCAGCTTAGTAGTGGGGGCTGAAGCTTTCTTT.

This clonotype was found a few times. The chain links TRBV12-5 to TRBJ1-1; perhaps TRBD1 as D (5 bases). The CDR3 length is 14 residues. Germline V lookup: CDR1 LGHNT, CDR2 FRNRAP. V was trimmed by 4 bases and J by 7 bases, leaving 16 bases between them. The chain's CDR3 is CASGSSDTALEAFF. The DNA for the CDR3 is TGTGCTAGTGGTTCCTCGGACACTGCCCTTGAAGCTTTCTTT. The full variable domain, completed using reference TRBV12-5 and TRBJ1-1, is DARVTQTPRHKVTEMGQEVTMRCQPILGHNTVFWYRQTMMQGLELLAYFRNRAPLDDSGMPKDRFSAEMPDATLATLKIQPSEPRDSAVYFCASGSSDTALEAFFGQGTRLTVV.

Turning to this clonotype: This sequence may be a read error, since a much larger clone differs from it by one base. The V gene is TRBV19, the J gene TRBJ1-5, with a tentative D call TRBD1 (6 bases). Germline V gene data show CDR1 as LNHDA and CDR2 as SQIVND (reference sequence). CDR3 length: 12 residues. The CDR3 region is CASGIQGQPQHF. The CDR3 region has the DNA TGTGCCAGTGGTATACAGGGTCAGCCCCAGCATTTT.

This chain joins TRBV6-1 and TRBJ2-3; 7 bases are a match to TRBD1. This CDR3 has 13 residues. J was trimmed by 4 bases and V by 8 bases; bases with no gene match: 6. Germline V gene sequence: CDR1 MNHNS, CDR2 SASEGT. DNA for the CDR3: TGTGCCAGCCATAAAGGGGGCTCAGATACGCAGTATTTT. Protein: CASHKGGSDTQYF.